These 21 T cell receptor beta chains originate from one sample sequenced in a study of T cells in Graves' hyperthyroidism and ophthalmopathy. TCR beta CDR3 regions were amplified from RNA transcripts. In the first-round RT-PCR of the TCR CDR3, the HTBI primer set was used. TCRdb ran MiXCR on the multiplex PCR reads and lists one entry per CDR3 protein. The profile shows hundreds of thousands of distinct CDR3 sequences, more than 15% of them singletons. Input material: blood. The source is a woman between 18 and 30 years old with Graves' hyperthyroidism.

The chain employs TRBV4-2 and TRBJ2-7, with 10 bases that match TRBD2. Germline values: CDR1 LGHNA, CDR2 YNFKEQ. There are 19 residues in the CDR3. V shed 0 bases, J shed 6 bases, and the junction held 17 bases outside the gene matches. CDR3 coding DNA: TGTGCCAGCAGCCAAGATCGGATGCGAGGAGCGGGAGGGCCGGGCGAGCAGTACTTC. This translates into CASSQDRMRGAGGPGEQYF.

The chain is built from TRBV5-1 and TRBJ1-6; TRBD1 is a possible D gene (5 bases). The CDR3 runs 17 residues. The germline V and J ends were trimmed by 3 bases and 13 bases, with 26 bases remaining between them. From germline, CDR1 is SGHRS and CDR2 YFSETQ. CDR3 DNA sequence: TGCGCCAGCAGCTCGGGAGCCCTGGGGACCCCAGGATCGCCCCTCCACTTT. Amino acid sequence: CASSSGALGTPGSPLHF.

The V call is TRBV19, the J call TRBJ1-4, with a possible D match to TRBD1 (5 bases). Germline values: CDR1 LNHDA, CDR2 SQIVND (reference sequence). CDR3 length equals 19 residues. Trimming shortened V by 5 bases and J by 0 bases, and 22 bases separated the two germline ends. As DNA, the CDR3 is TGTGCCAGTAGTTTTTCATCCGGGACTCCAGTTGCAACTAATGAAAAACTGTTTTTT. Translating it yields CASSFSSGTPVATNEKLFF.

This clonotype was detected many times. The V gene is TRBV20-1, the J gene TRBJ2-3; D tentatively reads TRBD1 or TRBD2 (5 bases each). From germline, CDR1 is DFQATT and CDR2 SNEGSKA (reference sequence). The germline V and J ends were trimmed by 5 bases and 3 bases, with 9 bases remaining between them. The CDR3 covers 12 residues. CDR3 DNA: TGCAGTGCTCCCGAGGGGACAGATACGCAGTATTTT. It codes for CSAPEGTDTQYF.

Ten or more counts support this clonotype. V is TRBV20-1 and J is TRBJ2-7; D is perhaps TRBD1 (5 bases). CDR1 is DFQATT and CDR2 is SNEGSKA in the germline V gene (reference sequence). There are 15 residues in the CDR3. Trimming stripped 3 bases from V and 5 bases from J, with 20 bases between. CDR3 protein: CSASPSVTVDNEQYF. Here the CDR3 DNA reads TGCAGTGCTAGCCCATCGGTGACAGTCGATAACGAGCAGTACTTC.

This clonotype was found many times. The chain carries TRBV28 and TRBJ1-2; 9 bases are a match to TRBD1. CDR1 is MDHEN, CDR2 SYDVKM, per germline. The ends lost 3 bases at V and 2 bases at J; junction bases unmatched: 4. The CDR3 totals 15 residues. In DNA form, the CDR3 reads TGTGCCAGCAGTTTGGCCGGGACAGGGAACTATGGCTACACCTTC. Translating it yields CASSLAGTGNYGYTF.

This clonotype has ten or more counts. The J gene is TRBJ1-5, the V gene TRBV20-1; possibly TRBD1 for D (5 bases). The CDR3 is made up of 14 amino acids. V gave up 0 bases and J gave up 5 bases, with 11 bases separating them. Germline-derived CDR1 and CDR2 are DFQATT and SNEGSKA (reference sequence). DNA for the CDR3: TGCAGTGCTAGAGATCAACAGGTCTATCAGCCCCAGCATTTT. Residues: CSARDQQVYQPQHF.

This clonotype was detected many times. V gene TRBV6-1 combines with J gene TRBJ2-1, with a weak D call TRBD1 (6 bases). Germline CDR1 MNHNS, CDR2 SASEGT. V lost 5 bases to trimming and J lost 5 bases, with 10 bases between them. The CDR3 runs to 13 residues. CDR3 coding DNA: TGTGCCAGCAGTATGACAGGTAACAATGAGCAGTTCTTC. This codes for CASSMTGNNEQFF.

This clonotype was counted ten times or more. This rearrangement joins TRBV24-1 to TRBJ2-1, with unresolved D. The CDR3 runs 13 residues. The germline gives CDR1 KGHDR, CDR2 SFDVKD. V was pared by 1 base and J by 7 bases, with 7 bases between. The chain's CDR3 is CATSDFGQNEQFF. The CDR3 DNA is TGTGCCACCAGTGATTTTGGCCAGAATGAGCAGTTCTTC.

The table lists this clonotype with many counts. The CDR3 reads CASGGQGGTEAFF. For the CDR3, the DNA is TGCGCCAGCGGAGGACAGGGCGGAACTGAAGCTTTCTTT. The chain employs TRBV5-1 and TRBJ1-1, with 8 bases fitting TRBD1. The V gene end was trimmed by 7 bases and the J gene end by 5 bases; junction bases not matched to a gene: 7. Germline V gene lookup returns CDR1 SGHRS and CDR2 YFSETQ. The CDR3 loop spans 13 amino acids.

The sample holds a few counts of this clonotype. A much larger clone lies a single base off, so this may be a read error. The chain joins TRBV7-2 to TRBJ1-1, with D possibly TRBD1 on 5 matching bases. Germline lookup yields CDR1 SGHTA and CDR2 FQGNSA. The CDR3 runs to 15 residues. V was clipped by 5 bases and J by 2 bases, with 15 bases between them. The CDR3 sequence is CASSQGRAGNTEAFF. DNA for the CDR3: TGTGCCAGCAGCCAAGGCAGGGCTGGAAACACTGAAGCTTTCTTT.

This clonotype appeared many times. The V gene is TRBV12-3 or TRBV12-4, the J gene TRBJ1-4; 7 bases are shared with TRBD1. J lost 8 bases, V lost 5 bases, and 14 bases had no gene match. The CDR3 runs to 16 residues. CDR3 region: CASSPRTTGFGEKLFF. In DNA form, the CDR3 reads TGTGCCAGCAGTCCCAGAACGACAGGGTTTGGGGAAAAACTGTTTTTT.

In regard to this clonotype: A read error may account for a junction end that differs from germline. This chain links TRBV4-1 with TRBJ2-2; 9 bases agree with TRBD1. CDR1 is MGHRA, CDR2 YSYEKL, per germline. The CDR3 contains 19 residues. CDR3 loop: CASSQWDRVVIAATGELLF. CDR3 bases: TGCGCCAGCAGCCAATGGGACAGGGTAGTAATCGCTGCCACCGGGGAGCTGCTTTTT.

In the case of this clonotype: Being one base from a much bigger clone, this may be a read error. CDR3 nucleotide sequence: TGCGCCAGCAGCTTAGAACTCCCCACTGAAGCTTTCTTT. Its translation: CASSLELPTEAFF. This chain joins TRBV5-1 and TRBJ1-1; D is ambiguous. Germline CDR1 and CDR2: SGHRS and YFSETQ. The CDR3 covers 13 residues. The V end was cut by 2 bases, the J end by 4 bases, with 9 bases between.

This clonotype came up a few times. The V call is TRBV10-3, the J call TRBJ2-7; D is possibly TRBD1 (8 bases). The CDR3 extends over 12 amino acids. CDR1 is ENHRY, CDR2 SYGVKD, per germline. V shed 10 bases and J shed 5 bases, with 15 bases lying between them. The CDR3 loop is CATGQGGNEQYF. The CDR3 coding sequence is TGTGCCACCGGACAGGGAGGGAACGAGCAGTACTTC.

The gene calls are TRBV6-2 or TRBV6-3 and TRBJ1-1; 9 bases line up with TRBD1. Trimming took 6 bases from V and 4 from J; bases not matched to a gene: 12. This CDR3 region has 16 residues. In germline, CDR1 is MNHEY, CDR2 SVGEGT. CDR3 protein: CASRLDGTGLSTEAFF. CDR3 DNA sequence: TGTGCCAGCAGGCTAGACGGGACAGGGTTGAGCACTGAAGCTTTCTTT.

The rearrangement links TRBV5-1 to TRBJ1-1, with TRBD1 matching over 9 bases. The germline V gene has CDR1 SGHRS and CDR2 YFSETQ. Trimming removed 5 bases from V and 6 bases from J; junction bases left unmatched: 8. The CDR3 covers 14 residues. CDR3 protein: CASRVGTGPPEAFF. DNA for the CDR3: TGCGCCAGCAGGGTCGGGACAGGGCCCCCTGAAGCTTTCTTT.

This clonotype was observed a few times. The chain uses TRBV15 and TRBJ1-3; D uncertain. Trimming took 0 bases from V and 1 from J, leaving 13 bases between them. The CDR3 is made up of 17 amino acids. From germline, CDR1 is LNHNV and CDR2 YYDKDF (reference sequence). CDR3 amino acids: CATSREPPTFSGNTIYF. As DNA, the CDR3 is TGTGCCACCAGCAGAGAACCCCCAACGTTTTCTGGAAACACCATATATTTT.

This rearrangement joins TRBV14 to TRBJ2-3; TRBD2 agrees at 8 bases. V lost 3 bases and J lost 2; bases outside the gene matches: 4. This CDR3 is built from 15 residues. Germline V CDR1 and CDR2: SGHDN, FVKESK. CDR3 residues: CASSHGGRFTDTQYF. The CDR3 DNA follows: TGTGCCAGCAGCCACGGCGGGAGGTTCACAGATACGCAGTATTTT.

This clonotype was counted only a few times. The V and J genes are TRBV4-3 and TRBJ2-2; 7 bases fit TRBD2. Germline lookup yields CDR1 LGHNA and CDR2 YSLEER. The CDR3 is 16 residues long. Germline trimming cut 3 bases from V and 2 bases from J; bases unmatched to any gene: 6. The CDR3 spells CASSQPGGSNTGELFF. The CDR3 DNA reads as TGCGCCAGCAGCCAGCCCGGGGGGTCCAACACCGGGGAGCTGTTTTTT.

Ten or more counts support this clonotype. The V call is TRBV4-1, the J call TRBJ1-3, with TRBD1 as a possible D gene (6 bases). V was pared by 2 bases and J by 1 base, with 21 bases between. Germline loops: CDR1 MGHRA, CDR2 YSYEKL. The CDR3 has 19 residues. The CDR3 loop reads CASSQHIKDSTFSGNTIYF. The CDR3 DNA sequence: TGCGCCAGCAGCCAACACATCAAGGACAGCACTTTTTCTGGAAACACCATATATTTT.